This TCR beta chain was captured in a study of technical replicates of blood from four donors. In germline, CDR1 is GTSNPN, CDR2 SVGIG (reference sequence). The CDR3 spans 15 residues. Deletions cut 0 bases from V and 4 bases from J, with 15 bases between. Produced via immunoSEQ multiplex PCR; TCRdb's table is partial and in-frame only. The sample consists of about 81,000 clones, 80% to 90% of them appearing once. The gene calls are TRBV30 and TRBJ1-1; D may be TRBD1 (5 bases). This receptor was taken from a human donor in good health. Some clones in this sample may be carry-over from other donors' samples. The sample was PBMCs. The CDR3 nucleotides are TGTGCCTGGAGTGTAAGGGGTGGGGGGGGCACTGAAGCTTTCTTT. Its protein product is CAWSVRGGGGTEAFF.